This T cell receptor (beta chain) was sequenced during a study of T cell responses to AZD1222 COVID-19 vaccine listed by TCRdb under 2021. Regarding the complete study: A total of under 250 trial participants underwent TCR sequencing, of whom 207 had received two doses of AZD1222 and about 26 had received two doses of the MenACWY control vaccine. Enrollment into the trials was organized by age into subgroups of 18-55, 56-69 and 70-plus years, and those subgroups contained approximately 160, 26 and 62 TCR-sequenced participants, respectively. Summary of the overall study and its limitations: CD4 TCRs associated with the vaccine covered the entire spike protein, and the dominant responses were in regions 160-218 and 743-854. Because no day 14 peak-response samples were available, repertoires were characterized only after the peak T cell response. Conclusions about previously exposed vaccinees were limited because only six or seven AZD1222 recipients were SARS-CoV-2 seropositive at baseline. In the small 56-69-year group, the increase in depth fell short of significance, most likely because of low power. Reportedly, almost half of the unique spike-specific TCRs recognized epitopes lying outside the regions that are mutated in the B.1.351 and B.1.1.7 variants. A significant rise in spike-specific TCR breadth and depth was observed after two AZD1222 doses relative to day 0 and relative to MenACWY recipients. Participants were mostly white British, with more females than males. The authors suggested clonal diversity may have been underestimated.

The CDR3 regions of human TCRbeta chains were subjected to immunosequencing. The authors processed their data as follows. TCRs in the repertoires were matched against a reference library of SARS-CoV-2-specific TCRs that had been generated with the MIRA antigen-specificity platform. Breadth was defined as the fraction of unique TCRs that were SARS-CoV-2-associated, and depth was defined as the fraction of total T cells that were SARS-CoV-2-associated. Using the MIRA data, each spike-specific TCR was assigned both to the spike region to which the TCR was reactive and to a CD4 or CD8 class. Log10-transformed breadth and depth values were compared by one-way ANOVA with Sidak's multiple comparisons tests. Imported from immuneACCESS, the table was reduced by TCRdb to in-frame sequences with V and J called. These copies leave out some clones; in studies compared against another copy, an unresolved V gene accounts for under half, and the cause of the remainder is not known. From that table come the V and J calls and clone size; the DNA was used to work out D and trimming. Present in this sample are 250,000 to 300,000 clones, about 94% of which were seen just once. The top ten constitute around 0.5% of the sample.

This clone was seen only once. Its antigen remains unidentified. Base qualities are not provided; no much larger clone lies one nucleotide away. The time point tag for this specimen amounts to: about 28 days (+/-7) after the second vaccine dose. AZD1222 recipients given second doses at about 4 weeks or at about 12 weeks were pooled, since spike-specific TCR depth and breadth were not found to differ between the two schedules. The vaccinee samples were drawn from two UK trials, COV001 and COV002, one of which was a single-blind randomized controlled phase 2/3 trial testing AZD1222 (ChAdOx1 nCoV-19) in healthy adults. For TCRbeta chain sequencing, PBMC samples were collected from trial participants at day 0 and at day 28 after the second dose. The source is an adult who received the AZD1222 COVID-19 vaccine. The sequenced sample was peripheral blood, obtained 28 days after the second AZD1222 dose.

The sequenced DNA: TGTGCCAGCAGCTTAAGGGGCCGATATGAAGCTTTCTTT. It specifies CASSLRGRYEAFF. The chain links TRBV5-4 with TRBJ1-1; possibly the D gene is TRBD1, per 5 matching bases. CDR1 SGHNT and CDR2 YYREEE are derived from the germline V gene (reference sequence). A distance of 12 bases separates the germline ends of V and J, which lose 2 bases and 7 bases respectively. Counted from cysteine to phenylalanine, this CDR3 has 13 amino acids. The only DNA kept is the CDR3, 39 bases in frame from the first base. Extended through the reference TRBV5-4 and TRBJ1-1 proteins, this CDR3 yields the full variable domain: ETGVTQSPTHLIKTRGQQVTLRCSSQSGHNTVSWYQQALGQGPQFIFQYYREEENGRGNFPPRFSGLQFPNYSSELNVNALELDDSALYLCASSLRGRYEAFFGQGTRLTVV.